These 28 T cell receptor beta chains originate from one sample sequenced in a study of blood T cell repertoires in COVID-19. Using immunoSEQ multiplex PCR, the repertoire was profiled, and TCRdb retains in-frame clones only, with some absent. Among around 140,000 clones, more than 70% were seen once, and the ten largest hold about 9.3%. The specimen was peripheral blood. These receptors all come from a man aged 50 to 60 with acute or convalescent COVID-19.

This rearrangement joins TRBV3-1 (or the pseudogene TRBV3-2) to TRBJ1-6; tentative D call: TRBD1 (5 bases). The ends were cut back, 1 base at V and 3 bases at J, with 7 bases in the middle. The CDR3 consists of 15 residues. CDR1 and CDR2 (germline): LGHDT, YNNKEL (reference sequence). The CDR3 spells CASSQGQFYNSPLHF. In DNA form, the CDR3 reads TGTGCCAGCAGCCAAGGACAGTTCTATAATTCACCCCTCCACTTT.

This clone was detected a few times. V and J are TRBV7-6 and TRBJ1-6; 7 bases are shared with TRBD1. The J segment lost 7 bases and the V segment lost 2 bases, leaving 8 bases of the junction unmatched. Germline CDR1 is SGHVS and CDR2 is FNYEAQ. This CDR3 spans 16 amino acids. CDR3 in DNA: TGTGCCAGCAGCTTAAGGCCGGACAGGACCAATTCACCCCTCCACTTT. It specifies CASSLRPDRTNSPLHF.

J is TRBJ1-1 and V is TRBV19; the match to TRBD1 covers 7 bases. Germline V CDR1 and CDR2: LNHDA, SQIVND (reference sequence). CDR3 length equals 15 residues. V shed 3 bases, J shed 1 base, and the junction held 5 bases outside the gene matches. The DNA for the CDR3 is TGTGCCAGTAGTATCCTCGGGACAGAGAACACTGAAGCTTTCTTT. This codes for CASSILGTENTEAFF.

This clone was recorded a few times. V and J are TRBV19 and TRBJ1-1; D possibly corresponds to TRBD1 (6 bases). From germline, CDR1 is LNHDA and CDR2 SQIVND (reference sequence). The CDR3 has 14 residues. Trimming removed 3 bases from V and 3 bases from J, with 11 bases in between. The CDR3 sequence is CASSISGADTEAFF. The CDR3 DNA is TGTGCCAGTAGTATCTCAGGGGCGGACACTGAAGCTTTCTTT. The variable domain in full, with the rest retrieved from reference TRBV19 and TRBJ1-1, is DGGITQSPKYLFRKEGQNVTLSCEQNLNHDAMYWYRQDPGQGLRLIYYSQIVNDFQKGDIAEGYSVSREKKESFPLTVTSAQKNPTAFYLCASSISGADTEAFFGQGTRLTVV.

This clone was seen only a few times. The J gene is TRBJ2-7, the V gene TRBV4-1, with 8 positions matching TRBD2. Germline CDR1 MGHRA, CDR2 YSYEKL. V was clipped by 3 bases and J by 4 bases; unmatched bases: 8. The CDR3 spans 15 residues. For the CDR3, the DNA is TGCGCCAGCAGCCAGTCGGGACTAGAGCTTTACGAGCAGTACTTC. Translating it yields CASSQSGLELYEQYF.

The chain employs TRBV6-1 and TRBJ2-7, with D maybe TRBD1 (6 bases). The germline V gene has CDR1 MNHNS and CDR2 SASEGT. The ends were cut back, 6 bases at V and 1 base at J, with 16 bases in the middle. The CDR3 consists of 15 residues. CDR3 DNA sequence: TGTGCCAGCAGCTCTTCGGACAGTACATCCTACGAGCAGTACTTC. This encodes CASSSSDSTSYEQYF.

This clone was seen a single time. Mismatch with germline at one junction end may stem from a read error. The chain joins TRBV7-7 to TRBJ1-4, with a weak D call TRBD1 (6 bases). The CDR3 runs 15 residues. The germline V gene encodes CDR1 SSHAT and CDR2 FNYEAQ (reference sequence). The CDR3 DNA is TGTGCTAGCAGCCTCGGGACAAGAACTAATGAAAAACTGTTTTTT. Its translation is CASSLGTRTNEKLFF.

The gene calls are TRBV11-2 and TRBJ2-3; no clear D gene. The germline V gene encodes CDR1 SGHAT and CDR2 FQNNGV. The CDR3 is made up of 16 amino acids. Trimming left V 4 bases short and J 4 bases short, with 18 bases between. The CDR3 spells CASSSPWSNPPDTQYF. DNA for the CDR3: TGTGCCAGCAGCTCCCCTTGGAGTAATCCCCCAGATACGCAGTATTTT.

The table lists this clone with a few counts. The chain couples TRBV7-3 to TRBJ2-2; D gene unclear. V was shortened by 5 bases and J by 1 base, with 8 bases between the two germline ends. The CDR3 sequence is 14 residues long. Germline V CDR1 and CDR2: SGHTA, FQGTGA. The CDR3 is CASSPGWNTGELFF. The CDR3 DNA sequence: TGTGCCAGCAGCCCCGGGTGGAACACCGGGGAGCTGTTTTTT.

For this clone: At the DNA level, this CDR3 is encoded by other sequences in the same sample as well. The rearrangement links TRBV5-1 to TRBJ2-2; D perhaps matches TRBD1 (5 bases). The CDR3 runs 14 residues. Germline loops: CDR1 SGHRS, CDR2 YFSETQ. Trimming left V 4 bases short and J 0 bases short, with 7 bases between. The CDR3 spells CASSPTANTGELFF. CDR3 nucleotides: TGCGCCAGCAGCCCGACAGCGAACACCGGGGAGCTGTTTTTT.

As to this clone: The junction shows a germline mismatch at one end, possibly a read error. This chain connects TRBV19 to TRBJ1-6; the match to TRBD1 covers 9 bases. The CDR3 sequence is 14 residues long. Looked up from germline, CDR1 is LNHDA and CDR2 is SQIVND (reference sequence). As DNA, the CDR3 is TGTGCCAGTAGGACAGGGGGAGGTAATTTACCCCTCCACTTT. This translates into CASRTGGGNLPLHF.

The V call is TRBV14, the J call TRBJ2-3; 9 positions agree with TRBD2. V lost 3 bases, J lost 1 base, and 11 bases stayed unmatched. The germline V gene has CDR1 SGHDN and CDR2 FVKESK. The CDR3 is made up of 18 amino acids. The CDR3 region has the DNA TGTGCCAGCAGCCACCATTCATGGACTAGCGTGGGCACAGATACGCAGTATTTT. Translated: CASSHHSWTSVGTDTQYF.

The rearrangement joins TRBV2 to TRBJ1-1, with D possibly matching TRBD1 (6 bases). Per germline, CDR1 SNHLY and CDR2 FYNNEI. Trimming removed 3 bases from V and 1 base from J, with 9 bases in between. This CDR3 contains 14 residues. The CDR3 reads CASSEFRGNTEAFF. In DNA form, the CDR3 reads TGTGCCAGCAGTGAGTTCAGGGGGAACACTGAAGCTTTCTTT.

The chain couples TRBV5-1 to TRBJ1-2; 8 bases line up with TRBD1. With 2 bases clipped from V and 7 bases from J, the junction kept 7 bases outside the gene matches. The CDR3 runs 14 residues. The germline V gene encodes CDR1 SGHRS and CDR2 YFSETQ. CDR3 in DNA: TGCGCCAGCAGCTTAGAGACAGGGGTAGTTGGCTACACCTTC. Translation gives CASSLETGVVGYTF.

The CDR3: CASSPQGAGTEAFF. CDR3 coding DNA: TGTGCCAGCAGTCCTCAGGGGGCCGGGACTGAAGCTTTCTTT. The chain uses TRBV11-3 and TRBJ1-1; 8 bases are a match to TRBD1. Germline loops: CDR1 SGHNT, CDR2 YENEEA. This CDR3 is built from 14 residues. V was pared by 6 bases and J by 5 bases, with 8 bases of the junction left unmatched.

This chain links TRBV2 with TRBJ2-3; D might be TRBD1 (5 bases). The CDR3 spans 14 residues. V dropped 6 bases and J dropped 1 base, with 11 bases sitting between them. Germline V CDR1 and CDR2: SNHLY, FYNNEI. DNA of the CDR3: TGTGCCAGCAGGGACACTTCAGGCACAGATACGCAGTATTTT. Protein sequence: CASRDTSGTDTQYF.

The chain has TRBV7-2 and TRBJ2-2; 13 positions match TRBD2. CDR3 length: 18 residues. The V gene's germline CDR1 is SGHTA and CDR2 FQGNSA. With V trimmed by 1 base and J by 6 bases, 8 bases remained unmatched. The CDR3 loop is CASSLGLAGGGKSGELFF. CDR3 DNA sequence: TGTGCCAGCAGCTTAGGACTAGCGGGAGGAGGGAAGTCCGGGGAGCTGTTTTTT.

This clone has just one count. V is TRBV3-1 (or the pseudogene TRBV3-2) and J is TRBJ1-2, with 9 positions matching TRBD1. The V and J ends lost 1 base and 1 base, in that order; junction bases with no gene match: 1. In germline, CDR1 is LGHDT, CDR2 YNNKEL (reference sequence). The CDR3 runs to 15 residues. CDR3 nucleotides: TGTGCCAGCAGCCAAGGGACAGGGGTTAACTATGGCTACACCTTC. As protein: CASSQGTGVNYGYTF.

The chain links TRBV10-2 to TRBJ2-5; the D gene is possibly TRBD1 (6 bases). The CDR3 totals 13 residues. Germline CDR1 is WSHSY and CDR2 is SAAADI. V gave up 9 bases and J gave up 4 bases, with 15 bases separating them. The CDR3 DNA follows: TGCGCCAGTTTACAGGGTTCGGTAGAGACCCAGTACTTC. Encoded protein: CASLQGSVETQYF.

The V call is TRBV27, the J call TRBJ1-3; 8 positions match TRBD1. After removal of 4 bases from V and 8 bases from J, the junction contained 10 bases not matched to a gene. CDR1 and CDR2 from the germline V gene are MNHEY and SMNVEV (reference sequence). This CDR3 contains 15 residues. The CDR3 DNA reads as TGTGCCAGCAGTTCGTACAGGGGGTCTTGGGACACCATATATTTT. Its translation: CASSSYRGSWDTIYF.

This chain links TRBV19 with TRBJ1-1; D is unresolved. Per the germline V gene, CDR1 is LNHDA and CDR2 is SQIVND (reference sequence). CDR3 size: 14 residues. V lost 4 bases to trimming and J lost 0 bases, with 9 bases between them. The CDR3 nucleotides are TGTGCCAGTAGTAGAAGCGAGTTGAACACTGAAGCTTTCTTT. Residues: CASSRSELNTEAFF. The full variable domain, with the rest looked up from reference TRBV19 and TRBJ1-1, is DGGITQSPKYLFRKEGQNVTLSCEQNLNHDAMYWYRQDPGQGLRLIYYSQIVNDFQKGDIAEGYSVSREKKESFPLTVTSAQKNPTAFYLCASSRSELNTEAFFGQGTRLTVV.

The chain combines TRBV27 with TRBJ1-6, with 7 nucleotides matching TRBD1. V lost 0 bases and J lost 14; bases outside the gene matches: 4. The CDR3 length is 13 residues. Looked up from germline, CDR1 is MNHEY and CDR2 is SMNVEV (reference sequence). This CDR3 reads CASSLSTGSTLHF. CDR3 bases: TGTGCCAGCAGTTTATCGACAGGGAGCACCCTCCACTTT.

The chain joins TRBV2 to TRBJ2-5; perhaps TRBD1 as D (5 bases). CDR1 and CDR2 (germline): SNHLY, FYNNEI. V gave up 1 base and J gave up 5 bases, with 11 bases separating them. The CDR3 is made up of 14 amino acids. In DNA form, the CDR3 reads TGTGCCAGCAGTGAAGGCAGGGCCTACGAGACCCAGTACTTC. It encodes CASSEGRAYETQYF.

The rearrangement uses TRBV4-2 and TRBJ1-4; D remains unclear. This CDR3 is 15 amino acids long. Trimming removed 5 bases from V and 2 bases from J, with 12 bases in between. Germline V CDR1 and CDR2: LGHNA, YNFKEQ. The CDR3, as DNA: TGTGCCAGCAGCGGATCCCTGAGGACTAATGAAAAACTGTTTTTT. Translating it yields CASSGSLRTNEKLFF.

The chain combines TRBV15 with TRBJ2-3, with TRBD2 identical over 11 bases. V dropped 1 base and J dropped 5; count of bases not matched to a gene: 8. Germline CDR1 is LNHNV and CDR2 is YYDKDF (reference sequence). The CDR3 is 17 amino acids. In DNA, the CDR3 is TGTGCCACCAGCAGAGGGGGCACTAGCGGGAGATTAGATACGCAGTATTTT. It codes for CATSRGGTSGRLDTQYF.

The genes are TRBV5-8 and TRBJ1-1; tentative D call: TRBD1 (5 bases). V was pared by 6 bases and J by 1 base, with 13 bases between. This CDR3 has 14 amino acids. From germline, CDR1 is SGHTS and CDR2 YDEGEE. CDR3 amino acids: CASNGGFENTEAFF. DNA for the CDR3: TGTGCCAGCAACGGGGGGTTTGAGAACACTGAAGCTTTCTTT.

CDR3: CASSSRGILDQPQHF. The CDR3 DNA reads TGTGCCAGCAGCTCCAGGGGGATTCTCGATCAGCCCCAGCATTTT. The genes are TRBV27 and TRBJ1-5; 7 nucleotides match TRBD1. CDR1 MNHEY and CDR2 SMNVEV come from the germline V gene (reference sequence). The CDR3 runs to 15 residues. The J segment lost 5 bases and the V segment lost 6 bases, leaving 10 bases of the junction unmatched.

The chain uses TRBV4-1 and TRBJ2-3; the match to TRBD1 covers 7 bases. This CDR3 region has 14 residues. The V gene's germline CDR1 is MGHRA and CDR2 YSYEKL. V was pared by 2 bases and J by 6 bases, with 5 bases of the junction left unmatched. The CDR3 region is CASSQRQGEDTQYF. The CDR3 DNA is TGCGCCAGCAGCCAACGACAGGGAGAGGATACGCAGTATTTT.